This T cell receptor beta chain is drawn from a study of blood T cell repertoires in COVID-19 (dated by TCRdb to about 2020). Regarding the research as a whole: Samples covering the acute and convalescent phases of COVID-19 were provided by collaborators in the United States, Italy and Spain. The prospective study material was composed of cDNA or gDNA derived from T cells, B-cell-depleted T cells, or PBMCs. Deeply sampled blood TCRbeta repertoires from subjects exposed to, actively infected with, or recovered from COVID-19 were included in the dataset. The repertoires were made available in a free public database intended to serve as a resource for research on the immune response to SARS-CoV-2. Samples came from the ongoing ImmuneRACE study (first 160 participants) plus 1,254 subjects from 6 global collaborators. Sample metadata almost always included a de-identified subject ID, COVID-19 status, age in years and sex. HLA class I and class II types, where available, came from metadata supplied by the sample provider rather than from assay-based typing. General conclusions and limits of the study: The quantity of clinical and demographic metadata differed by source and by participant and was supplied without curation.

One collaborating source in Seattle enrolled patients while the patients were actively infected and followed the patients over time throughout the course of disease. Whole blood was collected in K2EDTA tubes by collaborating institutions according to the institutions' own protocols. For TCRbeta analysis, collaborator samples were shipped as frozen whole blood, as isolated PBMCs, or as DNA extracted from either sample type. Trimming accounts for 5 bases at V and 6 bases at J, while the number of junction bases matched to no gene is 14. CDR1 SGHTA and CDR2 FQGNSA were looked up in the germline V gene. The CDR3 contains 16 residues, cysteine and phenylalanine counted. Only CDR3 DNA is held: 48 bases, read in frame from base 1. In regard to this clone: There is no known antigen for this receptor. No clone much larger than this one lies a single base away; base qualities are absent.

The immunoSEQ Assay, a bias-controlled multiplex PCR, was used to amplify TCRbeta CDR3 regions from genomic DNA. From the authors' description of their analysis: Nucleated cell counts per sample were estimated from amplification of reference gene primers within the assay. Sequence reads were collapsed and filtered to measure the absolute abundance of every unique TCRbeta CDR3 rearrangement. For each sample, productive Simpson clonality was calculated as the square root of Simpson's diversity index across productive rearrangements. The immuneACCESS repertoire file appears here via TCRdb, limited to in-frame rearrangements. These files lack a portion of the clones; in checked studies, under half of the deficit traces to unresolved V genes, and the cause of the others is not known. V, J and clone size are those of that table, while D and trimming were read from the DNA. Counted in this sample were around 150,000 clones; approximately 93% of them appeared once. Just under 2% of the sample comes from the top ten.

What was sequenced was peripheral blood. In this chain, TRBV7-2 is recombined with TRBJ2-3, and 7 bases in between align with TRBD2. The sequence was collected from a woman aged 60 to 75 with COVID-19, enrolled during active disease. The DNA reads as follows: TGTGCCAGCAGCCGGAATTGGGGCAGGCGGGGGGATACGCAGTATTTT. Translated, this gives CASSRNWGRRGDTQYF.